These 7 T cell receptor beta chains share one sample of origin, sequenced in a study of T cell repertoires in cytomegalovirus infection. TCRdb passed the reads through MiXCR, listing each CDR3 protein once. The table records roughly 500,000 distinct CDR3 sequences, approximately 17% of them present only once. The sequenced sample consisted of CD8+ T cells from PBMCs. The receptor source for this set is a human donor in good health (CMV status not recorded). Some clones in this sample may be carry-over from other donors' samples.

This clonotype was detected a few times. The chain carries TRBV6-5 and TRBJ2-2; D uncertain. Per the germline V gene, CDR1 is MNHEY and CDR2 is SVGAGI. V lost 7 bases and J 0 bases, leaving 6 bases between the germline ends. CDR3 length: 13 residues. The CDR3 loop reads CASTYSNTGELFF. CDR3 sequence (DNA): TGTGCCAGCACCTACTCGAACACCGGGGAGCTGTTTTTT.

Only a few counts were recorded for this clonotype. This chain links TRBV7-9 with TRBJ2-1; D may be TRBD2 (6 bases). V was trimmed by 3 bases and J by 2 bases, leaving 11 bases between them. Germline CDR1 and CDR2: SEHNR and FQNEAQ (reference sequence). This CDR3 spans 15 amino acids. The CDR3 loop is CASSFGGIPYNEQFF. In DNA form, the CDR3 reads TGTGCCAGCAGCTTCGGGGGAATCCCCTACAATGAGCAGTTCTTC.

This chain links TRBV9 with TRBJ1-1, with D possibly matching TRBD1 (5 bases). In germline, CDR1 is SGDLS, CDR2 YYNGEE. V lost 4 bases to trimming and J lost 11 bases, with 18 bases between them. The CDR3 has 13 residues. CDR3: CASSQGTGRWAFF. The CDR3 DNA sequence: TGTGCCAGCAGCCAAGGGACCGGGCGGTGGGCTTTCTTT.

A remark on this clonotype: This may come from a read error, since a much larger clone is one base off. Here the CDR3 omits its conserved ending phenylalanine or tryptophan, so a read error is the likely source. This rearrangement joins TRBV4-1 to TRBJ2-1; 7 positions agree with TRBD2. The junction had 8 bases not matched to a gene; V was cut back by 6 bases and J by 6 bases. The CDR3 consists of 14 residues. Per germline, CDR1 MGHRA and CDR2 YSYEKL. The CDR3 is CASSQRAGPNEQFY. DNA for the CDR3: TGCGCCAGCAGTCAGCGAGCGGGGCCCAATGAGCAGTTCTAC.

This clonotype was recorded many times. This sequence joins TRBV24-1 and TRBJ2-1, with D perhaps being TRBD1 or TRBD2 (5 bases each). The CDR3 contains 13 residues. V gave up 9 bases and J gave up 4 bases, with 12 bases separating them. Germline lookup yields CDR1 KGHDR and CDR2 SFDVKD. CDR3 protein: CATRPRGYNEQFF. The CDR3 nucleotides are TGTGCCACCCGTCCGAGGGGTTACAATGAGCAGTTCTTC.

With respect to this clonotype: A read error may explain this, as a much larger clone is one base away. The genes are TRBV20-1 and TRBJ2-5; maybe TRBD2 (6 bases). CDR1 is DFQATT and CDR2 is SNEGSKA in the germline V gene (reference sequence). The V end lost 0 bases, the J end lost 3 bases, and 8 bases lay between the germline ends. CDR3 size: 13 residues. CDR3: CSARDLAKETQYF. The CDR3 nucleotides are TGCAGTGCTAGAGATCTAGCGAAAGAGACCCAGTACTTC.

Many counts were recorded for this clonotype. This rearrangement joins TRBV7-3 to TRBJ1-1; D is uncertain. The CDR3 consists of 13 residues. The germline V and J ends were trimmed by 5 bases and 1 base, with 8 bases remaining between them. The germline CDR1 and CDR2 sequences are SGHTA and FQGTGA. The CDR3 region has the DNA TGTGCCAGCAGCGCCGCACCGAACACTGAAGCTTTCTTT. Protein product: CASSAAPNTEAFF.